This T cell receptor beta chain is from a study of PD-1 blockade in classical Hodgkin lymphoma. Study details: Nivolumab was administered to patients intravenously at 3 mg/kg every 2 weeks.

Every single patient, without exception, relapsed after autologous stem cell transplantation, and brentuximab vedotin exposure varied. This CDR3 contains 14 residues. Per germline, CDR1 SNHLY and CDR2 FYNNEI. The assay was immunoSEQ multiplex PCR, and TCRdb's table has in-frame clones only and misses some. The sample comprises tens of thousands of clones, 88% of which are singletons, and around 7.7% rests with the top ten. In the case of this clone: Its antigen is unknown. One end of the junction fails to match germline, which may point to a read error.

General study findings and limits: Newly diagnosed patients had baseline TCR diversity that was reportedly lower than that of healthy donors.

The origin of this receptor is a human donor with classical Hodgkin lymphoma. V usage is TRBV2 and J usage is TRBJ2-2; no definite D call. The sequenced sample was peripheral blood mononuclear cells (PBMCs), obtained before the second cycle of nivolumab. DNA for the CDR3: TGTGCCAACAGTGGAAAGTGGTTCACCGGGGAGCTGTTTTTT. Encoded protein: CANSGKWFTGELFF.